This entry features one T cell receptor (beta chain) sequence. Profiled with immunoSEQ multiplex PCR; TCRdb holds only in-frame clones, not every one. The sample yields about 94,000 clones, 65% to 85% seen once. Germline assignment: CDR1 SGHAT and CDR2 FQNNGV. J was trimmed by 5 bases and V by 5 bases; bases with no gene match: 7. There are 14 residues in the CDR3. This sample was taken from a study of blood T cell repertoires in COVID-19. Overall study: PBMCs, B-cell-depleted T cells, or T cells provided the cDNA or gDNA that made up the material.

The clonotype was recovered from a man in his 60s with acute or convalescent COVID-19. Sequencing was done on a sample of peripheral blood. This rearrangement joins TRBV11-2 to TRBJ2-7, with 9 bases identical to TRBD1. Here the CDR3 reads CASSPRDRVHEQYF. The CDR3 DNA follows: TGTGCCAGCAGCCCCCGGGACAGGGTCCACGAGCAGTACTTC.